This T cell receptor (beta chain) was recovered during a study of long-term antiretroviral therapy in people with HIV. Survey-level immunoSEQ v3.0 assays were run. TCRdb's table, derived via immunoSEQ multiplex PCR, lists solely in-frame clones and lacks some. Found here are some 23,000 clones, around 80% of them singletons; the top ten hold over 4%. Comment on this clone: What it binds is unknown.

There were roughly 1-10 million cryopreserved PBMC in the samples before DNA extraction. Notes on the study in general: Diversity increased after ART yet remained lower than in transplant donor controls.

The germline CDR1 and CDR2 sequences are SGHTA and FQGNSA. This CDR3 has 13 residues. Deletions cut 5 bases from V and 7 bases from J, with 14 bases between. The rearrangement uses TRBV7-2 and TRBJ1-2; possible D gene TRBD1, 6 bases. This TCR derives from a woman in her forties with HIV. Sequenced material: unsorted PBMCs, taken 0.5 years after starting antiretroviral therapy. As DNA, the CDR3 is TGTGCCAGCAGCCTACAGGGCGGTACTGGCTACACCTTC. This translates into CASSLQGGTGYTF.